The 10 T cell receptor beta chains given below trace back to one sample, sequenced in a study of control samples from healthy donors and cancer patients. The repertoire was sequenced with immunoSEQ multiplex PCR; TCRdb's copy has only in-frame clones and lacks some. The sample lists 130,000 or so clones; 85% to 90% were seen once. The sequencing input was PBMCs. These receptors were collected from a man aged 45 to 65 with head and neck cancer.

This clone has just one count. This sequence joins TRBV10-2 and TRBJ2-3; no clear D gene. Trimming took 2 bases from V and 5 from J, leaving 8 bases between them. CDR1 WSHSY and CDR2 SAAADI come from the germline V gene. The CDR3 contains 13 residues. The CDR3 DNA reads TGCGCCAGCAGTGAGCCCCCAAAAGATACGCAGTATTTT. As protein: CASSEPPKDTQYF.

In DNA form, the CDR3 reads TGTGCCAGTATAGGGTGGACTGGCAGCTTGGGTACGCAGTATTTT. Its protein is CASIGWTGSLGTQYF. V is TRBV19 and J is TRBJ2-3; possible D gene TRBD2, 5 bases. Per germline, CDR1 LNHDA and CDR2 SQIVND (reference sequence). CDR3 length: 15 residues. The V gene lost 7 bases and the J gene lost 8 bases, with 22 bases spanning the gap. The whole variable domain, filled in from reference TRBV19 and TRBJ2-3, reads DGGITQSPKYLFRKEGQNVTLSCEQNLNHDAMYWYRQDPGQGLRLIYYSQIVNDFQKGDIAEGYSVSREKKESFPLTVTSAQKNPTAFYLCASIGWTGSLGTQYFGPGTRLTVL.

This clone came up once. The chain employs TRBV3-1 (or the pseudogene TRBV3-2) and TRBJ1-4; possibly TRBD1 for D (5 bases). The CDR3 loop spans 13 amino acids. V lost 10 bases to trimming and J lost 8 bases, with 17 bases between them. Germline CDR1 is LGHDT and CDR2 is YNNKEL (reference sequence). CDR3 sequence reads: CATSKGREEKLFF. The CDR3, as DNA: TGTGCCACCTCTAAGGGGCGGGAGGAAAAACTGTTTTTT.

The count of this clone is one. CDR3 DNA sequence: TGTGCCAGTAGTATGGTGGGGACAGGGGACGCTGAAGCTTTCTTT. This gives the protein CASSMVGTGDAEAFF. The rearrangement joins TRBV19 to TRBJ1-1; 10 positions agree with TRBD1. CDR1 is LNHDA and CDR2 is SQIVND in the germline V gene (reference sequence). With 3 bases clipped from V and 6 bases from J, the junction kept 7 bases outside the gene matches. The length of the CDR3 is 15 residues.

This sequence joins TRBV29-1 and TRBJ2-1; tentative D call: TRBD1 (6 bases). Germline V gives CDR1 SQVTM, CDR2 ANQGSEA. This CDR3 has 14 residues. V shed 6 bases and J shed 10 bases, with 22 bases lying between them. CDR3 coding DNA: TGCAGCGTCGGCCCAGTTTTTGGGGGCCAGGAGCAGTTCTTC. This encodes CSVGPVFGGQEQFF.

This chain links TRBV28 with TRBJ2-2; 8 positions match TRBD2. V shed 5 bases and J 3 bases; nucleotides not matched to a gene: 5. Germline CDR1 is MDHEN and CDR2 is SYDVKM. This CDR3 has 15 amino acids. CDR3 coding DNA: TGTGCCAGCAGTCCCGGGACTAGAGACACCGGGGAGCTGTTTTTT. Translating gives CASSPGTRDTGELFF.

This chain uses TRBV6-1 with TRBJ2-3, with 11 positions matching TRBD2. Germline CDR1 MNHNS, CDR2 SASEGT. The V gene end was trimmed by 2 bases and the J gene end by 0 bases; junction bases not matched to a gene: 4. The CDR3 consists of 17 residues. As DNA, the CDR3 is TGTGCCAGCAGTGAACTCCGGACTAGCGGGAGCACAGATACGCAGTATTTT. Its protein is CASSELRTSGSTDTQYF.

The V and J genes are TRBV7-9 and TRBJ1-1, with D unclear. V was pared by 5 bases and J by 0 bases, with 10 bases between. The CDR3 spans 14 residues. CDR1 is SEHNR and CDR2 is FQNEAQ in the germline V gene (reference sequence). The CDR3 bases are TGTGCCAGCAGCCTAAGGGTCTTGAACACTGAAGCTTTCTTT. It codes for CASSLRVLNTEAFF.

The chain recombines TRBV5-1 with TRBJ2-7, with D perhaps TRBD2 (6 bases). V lost 4 bases to trimming and J lost 3 bases, with 14 bases between them. The CDR3 contains 14 residues. Germline assignment: CDR1 SGHRS and CDR2 YFSETQ. The CDR3 DNA sequence: TGCGCCAGCAGCCTACTGTCGGGGGACTACGAGCAGTACTTC. Its translation: CASSLLSGDYEQYF.

This clone appeared once. V gene TRBV7-9 combines with J gene TRBJ2-1; the match to TRBD2 covers 7 bases. V was pared by 5 bases and J by 0 bases, with 1 base of the junction left unmatched. Looked up from germline, CDR1 is SEHNR and CDR2 is FQNEAQ (reference sequence). There are 14 residues in the CDR3. CDR3 DNA: TGTGCCAGCAGCCGCGGGAGCTCCTACAATGAGCAGTTCTTC. Residues: CASSRGSSYNEQFF. Looking up the rest from reference TRBV7-9 and TRBJ2-1 gives the full variable domain: DTGVSQNPRHKITKRGQNVTFRCDPISEHNRLYWYRQTLGQGPEFLTYFQNEAQLEKSRLLSDRFSAERPKGSFSTLEIQRTEQGDSAMYLCASSRGSSYNEQFFGPGTRLTVL.